This T cell receptor (beta chain) was retrieved from a study of blood T cell repertoires in COVID-19. Study overall: Sites across the United States, Italy and Spain contributed samples from acute and convalescent COVID-19.

Germline V gene sequence: CDR1 GTSNPN, CDR2 SVGIG (reference sequence). The V and J ends lost 5 bases and 4 bases, in that order; junction bases with no gene match: 6. This CDR3 region has 15 residues. Generated by immunoSEQ multiplex PCR, the TCRdb table keeps only in-frame clones and is missing some. The table lists roughly 110,000 clones, approximately 88% of them singletons. Sequencing was carried out using peripheral blood. The chain has TRBV30 and TRBJ2-2; 11 nucleotides align to TRBD2. The receptor's source is a man between 40 and 49 years old with active or convalescent COVID-19. CDR3 in amino acids: CAWATSGSFTGELFF. DNA for the CDR3: TGTGCCTGGGCTACTAGCGGGAGTTTCACCGGGGAGCTGTTTTTT.